This is a list of T cell receptor beta chains from one sample in a study of monozygotic twins with inflammatory bowel disease. TCRdb re-called the 5' RACE reads, yielding one record per CDR3 amino acid sequence without DNA. The sample spans 200,000 to 250,000 distinct CDR3 sequences; the ten largest clones claim less than 2%. Sequencing was done on a sample of blood. The receptor source for this set is a human donor with ulcerative colitis or Crohn's disease, or a healthy co-twin of an affected twin (not recorded which). Each CDR3 is given with its conserved first and last residue.

TRBV5-4	TRBJ2-7	CASSFKIGQNPYEQYF
TRBV5-1	TRBJ1-1	CASSLNRDGEAFF
TRBV10-3	TRBJ2-7	CAIAATGPREQYF
TRBV3-1	TRBJ1-5	CASSQDGTNQPQHF
TRBV2	TRBJ2-6	CASSERGGMDSGANVLTF
TRBV29-1	TRBJ1-2	CSVIEGSGYGYTF
TRBV5-1	TRBJ2-7	CASSSGLAGWNEQYF
TRBV7-3	TRBJ2-1	CASSLMEGTTYNEQFF
TRBV25-1	TRBJ1-2	CASSDPGGSYGYTF
TRBV3-1	TRBJ1-1	CASSQTAANTEAFF
TRBV18	TRBJ1-1	CASSPPVTKEAFF
TRBV11-2	TRBJ1-2	CASSRGVGNYGYTF
TRBV29-1	TRBJ2-1	CSVETGGKTYNEQFF
TRBV5-1	TRBJ2-3	CASSLSQLDTQYF
TRBV5-6	TRBJ2-3	CASSSWSTTDTQYF
TRBV7-9	TRBJ1-5	CASSKTGGEGQPQHF
TRBV18	TRBJ2-4	CASSRGTLMGIQYF
TRBV5-1	TRBJ1-1	CASSLGGGANTEAFF
TRBV24-1	TRBJ2-1	CATSDLNRDPYTDEQFF
TRBV5-1	TRBJ1-6	CASSLDREFYNSPLHF
TRBV7-3	TRBJ2-1	CASSQRTSGGEQFF
TRBV6-1	TRBJ1-5	CASSDQQGQPQHF
TRBV5-1	TRBJ2-5	CASSLGAGRAETQYF
TRBV18	TRBJ2-7	CASSPVRDPYEQYF
TRBV7-9	TRBJ1-5	CASSLGTSSNQPQHF
TRBV7-9	TRBJ1-4	CAGRPGTDEKLFF